This entry features one TCR beta chain sequence. This entry belongs to a study of cytomegalovirus exposure and HLA in healthy donors. Use of 60 Vbeta and 13 Jbeta primers characterized the PCR. Assay: immunoSEQ multiplex PCR; the TCRdb copy retains only in-frame clones and omits some. The table lists under 250,000 clones, about 80% of them singletons. Germline CDR1 and CDR2: LNHNV and YYDKDF (reference sequence). CDR3 size: 13 residues. The J segment lost 0 bases and the V segment lost 8 bases, leaving 1 base of the junction unmatched. The genes are TRBV15 and TRBJ2-1, with 7 bases fitting TRBD2. The clonotype originates from a woman in her 30s in good health and CMV-seropositive. Sample: PBMCs. Here the CDR3 reads CATGDYSYNEQFF. For the CDR3, the DNA is TGTGCCACCGGGGACTACTCCTACAATGAGCAGTTCTTC.